One sample yielded the 3 T cell receptor beta chains listed below, sequenced in a study of blood T cell repertoires in COVID-19. Clones were read by immunoSEQ multiplex PCR, and TCRdb kept only the in-frame ones, dropping some. The table shows 210,000 or so clones, with around four fifths occurring only once. The source material was peripheral blood. These receptors were obtained from a human donor in a cohort sampled during active COVID-19.

This chain uses TRBV19 with TRBJ2-5; TRBD2 matches 9 bases. Germline assignment: CDR1 LNHDA and CDR2 SQIVND (reference sequence). The CDR3 has 17 amino acids. V lost 2 bases, J lost 5 bases, and 12 bases stayed unmatched. Here the CDR3 reads CASSIQGLAGRRETQYF. The CDR3 coding sequence is TGTGCCAGTAGTATACAGGGGCTAGCGGGGCGGAGGGAGACCCAGTACTTC.

The rearrangement links TRBV11-3 to TRBJ2-2; D might be TRBD1 (6 bases). Germline CDR1 SGHNT, CDR2 YENEEA. The CDR3 spans 16 residues. The V end was cut by 3 bases, the J end by 1 base, with 12 bases between. The CDR3 bases are TGTGCCAGCAGCTTCGGTGGGGGCAGGAACACCGGGGAGCTGTTTTTT. This gives the protein CASSFGGGRNTGELFF.

The chain combines TRBV18 with TRBJ1-2, with D tentatively TRBD1 (5 bases). Germline V gene sequence: CDR1 KGHSH, CDR2 LQKENI. The CDR3 runs 15 residues. V was trimmed by 3 bases and J by 4 bases, leaving 15 bases between them. Written as DNA, the CDR3 is TGTGCCAGCTCACCGAGCTCAGGACAAGCCTATGGCTACACCTTC. This codes for CASSPSSGQAYGYTF.